Sequencing of this T cell receptor beta chain was carried out in a study of spatial heterogeneity in lung cancer. Overall study context: Among detected sequences, beta-chain ones consistently exceeded alpha-chain ones in number. The average appearance count of each unique TCR and UMI combination in raw reads was more than nine. Findings of the study overall: Tumor TCRs that were ubiquitous and expanded showed up in blood more at resection than follow-up.

Noted time point: sample taken at primary tumor resection. No cell sorting; template was whole RNA from tumor, lung tissue or PBMC. Via MiXCR, TCRdb re-called the 5' RACE reads, giving one row per CDR3 protein. The sample has around 9,700 distinct CDR3 sequences, less than 25% seen once; the top ten hold roughly 33%. As for this clonotype: What it binds is unknown.

From germline, CDR1 is SQVTM and CDR2 ANQGSEA. The CDR3 is made up of 12 amino acids. V lost 4 bases to trimming and J lost 2 bases, with 8 bases between them. The specimen was PBMCs, collected at surgery. The sequence came from a female donor with early-stage non-small cell lung cancer. The chain links TRBV29-1 to TRBJ1-2, with D unresolved. This CDR3 reads CSVVPDNYGYTF. The CDR3 DNA follows: TGCAGCGTTGTTCCAGACAACTATGGCTACACCTTC.